A single sample gave rise to the 13 T cell receptor beta chains below, sequenced in a study of T cell repertoires in cytomegalovirus infection (dated by TCRdb to the late 2010s). No antigen is known for these receptors. The sequencing machine was an Illumina HiSeq 1500. Starting from the raw public reads, TCRdb applied fastp trimming at Q25, assembled clones with MiXCR and retained in-frame beta chains. Rows with one shared CDR3 protein collapse into an entry with the most common genes and DNA. This sample holds approximately 120,000 distinct CDR3 sequences; around 32% were observed only once. The ten largest clones represent roughly 58% of the sample. Read against the paper, the sample's treatment or condition label means: in vitro stimulation with specific CMV peptide epitopes to enrich CMV-specific T cells. The sequencing here drew on CD8+ T cells from cultured PBMCs, taken from culture after CMV antigen stimulation. All receptors derive from a human donor in good health (CMV status not recorded). Some clones in this sample may be carry-over from other donors' samples.

The chain is built from TRBV9 and TRBJ1-1, with D perhaps TRBD1 (5 bases). The CDR3 length is 14 residues. V lost 1 base, J lost 5 bases, and 12 bases lay in between. Germline V CDR1 and CDR2: SGDLS, YYNGEE. CDR3 in DNA: TGTGCCAGCAGCGTATATTTTGGGGGTACTGAAGCTTTCTTT. It yields the protein CASSVYFGGTEAFF.

The chain is built from TRBV13 and TRBJ2-3, with 10 nucleotides matching TRBD2. The length of the CDR3 is 14 residues. Germline CDR1 and CDR2: PRHDT and FYEKMQ (reference sequence). V trimming: 0 bases; J trimming: 8 bases; junction bases outside the gene matches: 2. In nucleotides, the CDR3 is TGTGCCAGCAGCTTAGGCTCTAGCGGGGGTACGCAGTATTTT. It yields the protein CASSLGSSGGTQYF. Together with reference TRBV13 and TRBJ2-3, the CDR3 gives the full variable domain: AAGVIQSPRHLIKEKRETATLKCYPIPRHDTVYWYQQGPGQDPQFLISFYEKMQSDKGSIPDRFSAQQFSDYHSELNMSSLELGDSALYFCASSLGSSGGTQYFGPGTRLTVL.

J is TRBJ1-1 and V is TRBV27; 11 bases match TRBD1. Trimming cost V 5 bases and J 4 bases; bases outside gene matches: 6. Germline V gene lookup returns CDR1 MNHEY and CDR2 SMNVEV (reference sequence). This CDR3 has 15 residues. CDR3 sequence: CASSVAGTGGTEAFF. As DNA, the CDR3 is TGTGCCAGCAGTGTGGCCGGGACAGGGGGCACTGAAGCTTTCTTT.

This clonotype has a handful of counts. The V and J genes are TRBV4-2 and TRBJ1-3, with D uncertain. There are 16 residues in the CDR3. CDR1 and CDR2 from the germline V gene are LGHNA and YNFKEQ. With 1 base removed from V and 0 bases from J, the gap between germline ends came to 10 bases. CDR3 DNA: TGTGCCAGCAGCCAAGTAAAGACCAACTCTGGAAACACCATATATTTT. As protein: CASSQVKTNSGNTIYF.

Of note for this clonotype: Its ends do not fully match the called genes, so a read error is possible. J is TRBJ2-4 and V is TRBV7-2; D call uncertain. CDR1 is SGHTA, CDR2 FQGNSA, per germline. The CDR3 totals 12 residues. This CDR3 reads CASSFLKDIQYF. The CDR3 DNA sequence: TGTGCCAGCAGCTTTCTCAAAGACATTCAGTACTTC.

The chain combines TRBV7-6 with TRBJ1-6; D ambiguous. Trimming left V 5 bases short and J 1 base short, with 6 bases between. CDR1 is SGHVS and CDR2 is FNYEAQ in the germline V gene. The CDR3 sequence is 14 residues long. The CDR3 nucleotides are TGTGCCAGCAGCGCTATGTCCTATAATTCACCCCTCCACTTT. It codes for CASSAMSYNSPLHF.

The chain recombines TRBV5-6 with TRBJ2-3; possibly TRBD1 for D (6 bases). Germline loops: CDR1 SGHDT, CDR2 YYEEEE. Between the trimmed V and J ends, which lost 6 bases and 2 bases, there was a span of 16 bases. CDR3 length: 15 residues. CDR3 loop: CASTGQWGTTDTQYF. The CDR3 bases are TGTGCCAGCACCGGACAGTGGGGGACCACAGATACGCAGTATTTT.

This clonotype was detected many times. The gene calls are TRBV19 and TRBJ1-1; no clear D gene. Germline CDR1 is LNHDA and CDR2 is SQIVND (reference sequence). V lost 5 bases and J 4 bases, leaving 11 bases between the germline ends. The length of the CDR3 is 13 residues. Written as DNA, the CDR3 is TGTGCCAGTAGTTCATGGGTTGGCACTGAAGCTTTCTTT. Residues: CASSSWVGTEAFF.

The chain links TRBV25-1 to TRBJ2-1; D not resolved. Germline V gene sequence: CDR1 MGHDK, CDR2 SYGVNS. The CDR3 totals 16 residues. Trimming removed 1 base from V and 4 bases from J, with 14 bases in between. CDR3 in amino acids: CASSESLSTGYNEQFF. The CDR3 nucleotides are TGTGCCAGCAGTGAATCCCTAAGCACTGGTTACAATGAGCAGTTCTTC.

Details on this clonotype: The junction departs from the called germline gene at one end, perhaps through a read error. Written as DNA, the CDR3 is TGTGCCCGCAGTCTAGAGTCCTTCGGGGGGAGCAAACCCTACGAGCAGTACTTC. Translated, it gives CARSLESFGGSKPYEQYF. The rearrangement uses TRBV28 and TRBJ2-7, with 7 bases that match TRBD2. This CDR3 contains 18 residues. CDR1 is MDHEN and CDR2 is SYDVKM in the germline V gene.

This clonotype was seen a few times. In DNA form, the CDR3 reads TGTGCCAGCAGTTCGGGACAGGGGAGGTACGAGCAGTACTTC. The encoded protein is CASSSGQGRYEQYF. The V and J genes are TRBV6-2 or TRBV6-3 and TRBJ2-7; 10 bases match TRBD1. From germline, CDR1 is MNHEY and CDR2 SVGEGT. Trimming removed 4 bases from V and 4 bases from J; junction bases left unmatched: 4. CDR3 size: 14 residues.

This clonotype appeared a few times. This rearrangement joins TRBV7-8 to TRBJ2-7; possible D gene TRBD2, 6 bases. Trimming took off 0 bases at V and 2 bases at J, with 14 bases between the two ends. Germline assignment: CDR1 SGHVS and CDR2 FQNEAQ. The length of the CDR3 is 16 residues. The CDR3, as DNA: TGTGCCAGCAGCTTAGCGTCCCTAGCGCTAACCTACGAGCAGTACTTC. This encodes CASSLASLALTYEQYF. The full variable domain, completed using reference TRBV7-8 and TRBJ2-7, is GAGVSQSPRYKVAKRGQDVALRCDPISGHVSLFWYQQALGQGPEFLTYFQNEAQLDKSGLPSDRFFAERPEGSVSTLKIQRTQQEDSAVYLCASSLASLALTYEQYFGPGTRLTVT.

This clonotype appeared a single time. The V gene is TRBV29-1, the J gene TRBJ2-1; 7 bases line up with TRBD1. V was pared by 2 bases and J by 1 base, with 2 bases of the junction left unmatched. CDR1 and CDR2 from the germline V gene are SQVTM and ANQGSEA. There are 14 residues in the CDR3. DNA for the CDR3: TGCAGCGTTGAACTACAGGGGTCCTACAATGAGCAGTTCTTC. Translated, it gives CSVELQGSYNEQFF.